This T cell receptor (beta chain) was observed in a study of blood T cell repertoires in COVID-19. As handled by the study authors: Using reference gene primer amplification, nucleated cell counts were estimated. Profiled with immunoSEQ multiplex PCR; TCRdb holds only in-frame clones, not every one. V, J and clone size are taken as reported in that table, and D and trimming were inferred from the DNA itself. This sample has hundreds of thousands of clones; approximately 90% occur once, and the top ten carry around 10%. Germline-derived CDR1 and CDR2 are MDHEN and SYDVKM. The CDR3 totals 15 residues. Trimming cost V 7 bases and J 7 bases; bases outside gene matches: 14.

V and J are TRBV28 and TRBJ1-2; 8 bases map to TRBD1. This receptor was identified in a woman aged 18-29 years who had recovered from COVID-19. The sequenced material came from PBMCs or T cells enriched from blood (not recorded which). CDR3 protein: CASNRFGQGLFGYTF. The CDR3 coding sequence is TGTGCCAGCAACCGATTCGGACAGGGACTCTTTGGCTACACCTTC.